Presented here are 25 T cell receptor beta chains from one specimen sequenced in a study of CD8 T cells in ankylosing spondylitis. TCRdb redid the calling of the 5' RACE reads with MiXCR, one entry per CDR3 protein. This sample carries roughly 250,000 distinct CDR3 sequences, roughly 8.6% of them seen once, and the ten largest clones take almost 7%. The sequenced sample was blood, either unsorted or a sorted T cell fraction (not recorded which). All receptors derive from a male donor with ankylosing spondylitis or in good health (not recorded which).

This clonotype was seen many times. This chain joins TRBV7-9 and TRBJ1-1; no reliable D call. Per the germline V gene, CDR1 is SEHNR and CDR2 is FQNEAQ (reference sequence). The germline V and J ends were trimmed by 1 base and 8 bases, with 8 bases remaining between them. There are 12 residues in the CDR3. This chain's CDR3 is CASSLGPLEAFF. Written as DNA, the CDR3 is TGTGCCAGCAGCTTAGGACCCCTGGAAGCTTTCTTT.

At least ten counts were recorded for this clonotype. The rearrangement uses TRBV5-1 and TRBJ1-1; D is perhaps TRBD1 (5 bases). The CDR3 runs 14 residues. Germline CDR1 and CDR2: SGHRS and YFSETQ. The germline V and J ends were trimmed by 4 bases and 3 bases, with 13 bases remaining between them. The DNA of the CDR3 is TGCGCCAGCAGCCCCTCGGGACGGGACACTGAAGCTTTCTTT. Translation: CASSPSGRDTEAFF.

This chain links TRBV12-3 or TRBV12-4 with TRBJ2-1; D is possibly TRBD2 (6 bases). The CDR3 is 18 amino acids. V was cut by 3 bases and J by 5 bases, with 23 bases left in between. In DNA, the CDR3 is TGTGCCAGCAGTTTTCGCGGGGCCCTTACTCCCGACCACAATGAGCAGTTCTTC. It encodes CASSFRGALTPDHNEQFF.

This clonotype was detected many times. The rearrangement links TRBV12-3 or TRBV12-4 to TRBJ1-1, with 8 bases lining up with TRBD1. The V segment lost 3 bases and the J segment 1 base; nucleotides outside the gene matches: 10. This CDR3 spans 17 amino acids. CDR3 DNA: TGTGCCAGCAGTTTCCCAGGGGGCCCGCACACGAACACTGAAGCTTTCTTT. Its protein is CASSFPGGPHTNTEAFF.

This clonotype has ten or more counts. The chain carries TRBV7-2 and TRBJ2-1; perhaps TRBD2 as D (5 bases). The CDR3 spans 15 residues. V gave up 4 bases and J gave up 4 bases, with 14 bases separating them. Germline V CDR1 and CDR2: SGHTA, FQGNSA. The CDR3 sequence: CASSSMGGRYNEQFF. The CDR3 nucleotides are TGTGCCAGCAGCTCCATGGGCGGGCGTTACAATGAGCAGTTCTTC.

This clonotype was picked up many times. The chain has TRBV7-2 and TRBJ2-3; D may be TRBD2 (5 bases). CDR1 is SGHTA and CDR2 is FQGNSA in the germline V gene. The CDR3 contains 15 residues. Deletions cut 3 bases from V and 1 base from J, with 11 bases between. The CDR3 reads CASSFTSRRTDTQYF. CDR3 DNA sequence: TGTGCCAGCAGCTTCACTAGTCGCCGCACAGATACGCAGTATTTT. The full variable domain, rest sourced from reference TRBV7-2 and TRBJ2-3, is GAGVSQSPSNKVTEKGKDVELRCDPISGHTALYWYRQSLGQGLEFLIYFQGNSAPDKSGLPSDRFSAERTGGSVSTLTIQRTQQEDSAVYLCASSFTSRRTDTQYFGPGTRLTVL.

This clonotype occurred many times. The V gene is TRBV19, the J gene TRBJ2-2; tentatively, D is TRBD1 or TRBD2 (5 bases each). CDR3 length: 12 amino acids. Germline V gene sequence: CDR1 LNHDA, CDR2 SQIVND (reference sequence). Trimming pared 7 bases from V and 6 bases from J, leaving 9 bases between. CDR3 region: CASKLGAGELFF. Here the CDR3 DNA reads TGTGCCAGTAAGCTGGGGGCCGGGGAGCTGTTTTTT.

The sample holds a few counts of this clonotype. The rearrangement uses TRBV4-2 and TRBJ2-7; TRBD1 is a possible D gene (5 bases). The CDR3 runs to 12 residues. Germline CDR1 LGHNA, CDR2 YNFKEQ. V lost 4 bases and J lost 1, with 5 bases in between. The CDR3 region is CASSRQSYEQYF. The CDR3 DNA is TGTGCCAGCAGCCGACAGTCCTACGAGCAGTACTTC.

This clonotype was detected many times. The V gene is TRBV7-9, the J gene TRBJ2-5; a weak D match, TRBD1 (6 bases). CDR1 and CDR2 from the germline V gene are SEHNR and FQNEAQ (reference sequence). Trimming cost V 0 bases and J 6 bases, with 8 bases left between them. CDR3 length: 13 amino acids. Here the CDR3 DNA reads TGTGCCAGCAGCTTAGCGGGACAAAAGACCCAGTACTTC. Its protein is CASSLAGQKTQYF. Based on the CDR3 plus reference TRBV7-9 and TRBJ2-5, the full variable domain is DTGVSQNPRHKITKRGQNVTFRCDPISEHNRLYWYRQTLGQGPEFLTYFQNEAQLEKSRLLSDRFSAERPKGSFSTLEIQRTEQGDSAMYLCASSLAGQKTQYFGPGTRLLVL.

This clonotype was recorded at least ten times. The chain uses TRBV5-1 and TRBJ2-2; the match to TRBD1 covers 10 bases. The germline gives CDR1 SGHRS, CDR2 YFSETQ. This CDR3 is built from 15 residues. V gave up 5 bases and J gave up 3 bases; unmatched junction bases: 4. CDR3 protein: CASRLTGGDTGELFF. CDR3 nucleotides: TGCGCCAGCAGACTGACAGGGGGCGACACCGGGGAGCTGTTTTTT.

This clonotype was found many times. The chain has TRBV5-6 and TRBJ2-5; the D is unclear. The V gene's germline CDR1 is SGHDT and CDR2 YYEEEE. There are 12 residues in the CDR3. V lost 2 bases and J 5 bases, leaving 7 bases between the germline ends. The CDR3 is CASSFGRETQYF. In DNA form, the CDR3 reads TGTGCCAGCAGCTTCGGGCGGGAGACCCAGTACTTC.

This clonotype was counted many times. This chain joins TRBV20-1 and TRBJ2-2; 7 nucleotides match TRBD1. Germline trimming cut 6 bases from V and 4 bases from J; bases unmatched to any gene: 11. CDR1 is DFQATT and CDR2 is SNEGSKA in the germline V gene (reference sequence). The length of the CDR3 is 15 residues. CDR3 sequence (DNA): TGCAGTGCCCCCCGGACAGGTGGGATCACCGGGGAGCTGTTTTTT. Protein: CSAPRTGGITGELFF.

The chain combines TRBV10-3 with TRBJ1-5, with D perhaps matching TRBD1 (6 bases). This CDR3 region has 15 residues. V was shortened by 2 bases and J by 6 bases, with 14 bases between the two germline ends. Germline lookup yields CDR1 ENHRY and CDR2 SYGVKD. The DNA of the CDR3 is TGTGCCATCAGTGAGGGGGGGCGCGTGGGTCAGCCCCAGCATTTT. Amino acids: CAISEGGRVGQPQHF.

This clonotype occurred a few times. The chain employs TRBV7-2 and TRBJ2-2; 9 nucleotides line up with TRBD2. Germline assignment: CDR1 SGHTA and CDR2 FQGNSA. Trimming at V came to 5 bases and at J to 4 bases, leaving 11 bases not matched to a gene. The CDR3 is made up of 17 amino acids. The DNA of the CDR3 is TGTGCCAGCAGCCCCGAACCTAGCGGGATAGGCACCGGGGAGCTGTTTTTT. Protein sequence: CASSPEPSGIGTGELFF.

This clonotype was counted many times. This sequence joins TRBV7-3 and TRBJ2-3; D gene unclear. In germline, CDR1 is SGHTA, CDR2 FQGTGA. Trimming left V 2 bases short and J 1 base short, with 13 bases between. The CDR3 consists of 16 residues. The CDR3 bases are TGTGCCAGCAGCTTAGATCTGTCCCCTGGCACAGATACGCAGTATTTT. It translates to CASSLDLSPGTDTQYF.

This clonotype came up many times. CDR3 sequence reads: CASSTWTGGTPEKLFF. CDR3 in DNA: TGCGCCAGCAGCACCTGGACAGGGGGCACCCCTGAAAAACTGTTTTTT. The chain links TRBV4-1 to TRBJ1-4; 11 bases match TRBD1. CDR1 and CDR2 from the germline V gene are MGHRA and YSYEKL. V lost 5 bases, J lost 7 bases, and 9 bases stayed unmatched. The CDR3 runs to 16 residues.

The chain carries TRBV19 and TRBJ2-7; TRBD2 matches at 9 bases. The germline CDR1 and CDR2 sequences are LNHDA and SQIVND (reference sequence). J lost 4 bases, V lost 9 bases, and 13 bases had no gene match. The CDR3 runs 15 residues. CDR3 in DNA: TGTGCCAGGGCCCGGCGGCGGGAGGGCCGATACGAGCAGTACTTC. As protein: CARARRREGRYEQYF.

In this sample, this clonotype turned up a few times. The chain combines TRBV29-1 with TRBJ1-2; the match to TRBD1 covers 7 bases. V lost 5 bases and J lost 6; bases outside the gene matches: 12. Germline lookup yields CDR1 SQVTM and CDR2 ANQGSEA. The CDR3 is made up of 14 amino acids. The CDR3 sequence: CSVNKWDSQDGYTF. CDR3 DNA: TGCAGCGTTAATAAGTGGGACAGCCAAGATGGCTACACCTTC.

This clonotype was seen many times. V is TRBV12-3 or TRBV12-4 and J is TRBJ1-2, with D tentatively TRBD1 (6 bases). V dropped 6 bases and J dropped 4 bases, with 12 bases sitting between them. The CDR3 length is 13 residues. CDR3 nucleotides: TGTGCCAGCAGCCGTGACAGGCTCTATGGCTACACCTTC. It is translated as CASSRDRLYGYTF.

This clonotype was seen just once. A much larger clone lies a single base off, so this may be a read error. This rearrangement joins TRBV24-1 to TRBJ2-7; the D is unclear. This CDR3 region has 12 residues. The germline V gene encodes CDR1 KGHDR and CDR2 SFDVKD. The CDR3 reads CAASVPVGEQYF. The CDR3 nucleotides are TGTGCCGCCAGTGTTCCTGTCGGCGAGCAGTACTTC.

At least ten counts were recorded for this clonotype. Here the CDR3 DNA reads TGCAGTGCCCAAACGGGGACAAGCCTCACTGAAGCTTTCTTT. Protein: CSAQTGTSLTEAFF. The V and J genes are TRBV20-1 and TRBJ1-1, with D possibly matching TRBD1 (6 bases). The CDR3 is 14 residues long. V was cut by 6 bases and J by 4 bases, with 18 bases left in between. Germline values: CDR1 DFQATT, CDR2 SNEGSKA (reference sequence).

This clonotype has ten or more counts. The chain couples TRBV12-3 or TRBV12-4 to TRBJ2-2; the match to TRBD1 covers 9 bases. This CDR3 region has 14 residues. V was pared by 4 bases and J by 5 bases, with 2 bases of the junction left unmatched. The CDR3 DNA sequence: TGTGCCAGCAGTTCCGACAGGGGGACCGGGGAGCTGTTTTTT. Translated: CASSSDRGTGELFF.

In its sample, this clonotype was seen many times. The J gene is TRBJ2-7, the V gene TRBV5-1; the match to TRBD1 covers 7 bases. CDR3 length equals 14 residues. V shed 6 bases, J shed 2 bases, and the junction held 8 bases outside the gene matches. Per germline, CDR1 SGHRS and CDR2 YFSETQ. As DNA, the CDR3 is TGCGCCAGCAACCCACCCGGGACAGCCTACGAGCAGTACTTC. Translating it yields CASNPPGTAYEQYF.

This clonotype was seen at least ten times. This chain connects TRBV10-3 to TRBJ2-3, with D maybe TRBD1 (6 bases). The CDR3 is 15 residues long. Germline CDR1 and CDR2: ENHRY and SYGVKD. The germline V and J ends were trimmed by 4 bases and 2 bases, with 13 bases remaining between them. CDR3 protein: CAISGVGGYTDTQYF. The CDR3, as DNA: TGTGCCATCAGTGGGGTAGGGGGATACACAGATACGCAGTATTTT.

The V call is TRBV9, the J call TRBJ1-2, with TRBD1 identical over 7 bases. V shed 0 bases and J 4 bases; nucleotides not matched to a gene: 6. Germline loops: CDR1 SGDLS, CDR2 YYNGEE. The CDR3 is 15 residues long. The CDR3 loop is CASSVAQGQSYGYTF. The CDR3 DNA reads TGTGCCAGCAGCGTAGCTCAGGGACAGTCCTATGGCTACACCTTC.